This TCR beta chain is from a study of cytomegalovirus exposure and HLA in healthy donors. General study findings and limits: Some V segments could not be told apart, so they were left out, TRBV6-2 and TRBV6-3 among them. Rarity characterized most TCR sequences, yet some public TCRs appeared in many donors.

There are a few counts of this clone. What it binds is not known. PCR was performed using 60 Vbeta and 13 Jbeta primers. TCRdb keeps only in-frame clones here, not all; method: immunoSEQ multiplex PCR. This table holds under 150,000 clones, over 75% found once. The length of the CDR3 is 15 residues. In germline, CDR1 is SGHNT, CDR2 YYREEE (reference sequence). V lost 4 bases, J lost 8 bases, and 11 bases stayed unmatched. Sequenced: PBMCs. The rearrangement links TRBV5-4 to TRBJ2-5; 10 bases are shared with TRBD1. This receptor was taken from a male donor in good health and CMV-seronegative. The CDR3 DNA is TGTGCCAGCAGCCAGGCCGGGACAGGGGCGTTCACCCAGTACTTC. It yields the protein CASSQAGTGAFTQYF.